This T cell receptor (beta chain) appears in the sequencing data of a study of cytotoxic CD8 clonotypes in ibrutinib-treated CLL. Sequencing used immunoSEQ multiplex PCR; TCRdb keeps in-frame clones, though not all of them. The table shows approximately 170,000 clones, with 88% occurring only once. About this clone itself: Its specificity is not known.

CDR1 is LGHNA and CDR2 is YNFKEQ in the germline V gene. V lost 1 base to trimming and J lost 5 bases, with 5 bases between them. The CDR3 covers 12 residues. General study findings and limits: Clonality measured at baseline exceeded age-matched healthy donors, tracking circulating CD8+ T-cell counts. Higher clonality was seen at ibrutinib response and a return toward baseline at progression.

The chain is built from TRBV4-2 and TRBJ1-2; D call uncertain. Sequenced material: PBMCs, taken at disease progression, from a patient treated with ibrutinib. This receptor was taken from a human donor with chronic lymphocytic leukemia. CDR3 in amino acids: CASSQGRYGYTF. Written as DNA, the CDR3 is TGTGCCAGCAGCCAAGGGCGGTATGGCTACACCTTC.